This T cell receptor (beta chain) was identified in a study of technical replicates of blood from a few donors. TCRdb's table, derived via immunoSEQ multiplex PCR, lists solely in-frame clones and lacks some. The table records around 76,000 clones, 95% to 98% of them present only once. V lost 5 bases, J lost 4 bases, and 11 bases lay in between. Germline V CDR1 and CDR2: MNHEY, SVGAGI. The CDR3 has 13 amino acids. The chain combines TRBV6-5 with TRBJ1-1; a possible D gene is TRBD1 (5 bases). Sequencing was performed on T cells isolated from PBMCs. This TCR came from a human donor in good health. Written as DNA, the CDR3 is TGTGCCAGCAGTGCGGGACTGATCACTGAAGCTTTCTTT. Translated: CASSAGLITEAFF.